Listed here are 24 T cell receptor beta chains from one sample, sequenced in a study of blood T cells in healthy people across ages. Alongside a J-beta primer mix, a sample-barcoded 5' primer served in a second PCR lasting 7 to 11 cycles. TCRdb used MiXCR to reprocess the 5' RACE reads, holding one entry per CDR3 protein. The table lists more than 550,000 distinct CDR3 sequences, about 20% of them singletons. The material sequenced was blood. The receptors were gathered from a man between 65 and 85 years old in good health.

This clonotype has at least ten counts. The chain recombines TRBV20-1 with TRBJ1-1; tentatively, D is TRBD1 (6 bases). Germline lookup yields CDR1 DFQATT and CDR2 SNEGSKA (reference sequence). The CDR3 totals 13 residues. Trimming shortened V by 5 bases and J by 8 bases, and 18 bases separated the two germline ends. CDR3 DNA: TGCAGTGCTTCTAACAGGGACCTAAAGGAAGCTTTCTTT. It is translated as CSASNRDLKEAFF.

The chain employs TRBV18 and TRBJ2-5; 7 nucleotides agree with TRBD1. The V segment lost 4 bases and the J segment 4 bases; nucleotides outside the gene matches: 3. The CDR3 covers 13 residues. Germline values: CDR1 KGHSH, CDR2 LQKENI. CDR3 residues: CASSQGTAETQYF. The CDR3 DNA is TGTGCCAGCTCACAGGGGACAGCAGAGACCCAGTACTTC.

This clonotype has ten or more counts. The J gene is TRBJ1-5, the V gene TRBV6-5, with 9 bases that match TRBD1. Germline trimming cut 5 bases from V and 2 bases from J; bases unmatched to any gene: 7. The V gene's germline CDR1 is MNHEY and CDR2 SVGAGI. The CDR3 contains 16 residues. CDR3 in amino acids: CASSSGQGLGNQPQHF. The CDR3 DNA reads TGTGCCAGCAGTAGCGGACAGGGGCTGGGCAATCAGCCCCAGCATTTT.

This clonotype has just one count. The chain recombines TRBV11-1 with TRBJ2-7; D gene ambiguous. The CDR3 is 15 residues long. Trimming took off 0 bases at V and 3 bases at J, with 12 bases between the two ends. The germline V gene encodes CDR1 SGHAT and CDR2 FQDESV (reference sequence). This chain's CDR3 is CASSLAAAAVYEQYF. DNA of the CDR3: TGTGCCAGCAGCTTAGCGGCCGCAGCCGTCTACGAGCAGTACTTC.

This clonotype was counted a few times. The rearrangement uses TRBV9 and TRBJ1-1; D may be TRBD1 (6 bases). V gave up 0 bases and J gave up 0 bases, with 9 bases separating them. This CDR3 is built from 15 residues. Germline V CDR1 and CDR2: SGDLS, YYNGEE. The CDR3 DNA sequence: TGTGCCAGCAGCGTAGAGACAGGCTTGAACACTGAAGCTTTCTTT. Translation: CASSVETGLNTEAFF.

This clonotype was seen many times. This sequence joins TRBV7-9 and TRBJ1-1; tentative D call: TRBD1 (5 bases). Between the trimmed V and J ends, which lost 1 base and 7 bases, there was a span of 7 bases. Germline loops: CDR1 SEHNR, CDR2 FQNEAQ (reference sequence). This CDR3 is 12 amino acids long. This CDR3 is CASSLVGVEAFF. DNA for the CDR3: TGTGCCAGCAGCTTAGTGGGGGTTGAAGCTTTCTTT.

The CDR3 nucleotides read TGTGCCAGCAGTTTGGGACAGGGTTACACCGGGGAGCTGTTTTTT. Protein: CASSLGQGYTGELFF. The chain uses TRBV3-1 and TRBJ2-2, with 9 nucleotides matching TRBD1. V shed 6 bases, J shed 3 bases, and the junction held 5 bases outside the gene matches. Germline assignment: CDR1 LGHDT and CDR2 YNNKEL (reference sequence). This CDR3 has 15 amino acids.

V usage is TRBV12-3 or TRBV12-4 and J usage is TRBJ2-6; D is uncertain. V gave up 3 bases and J gave up 4 bases, with 7 bases separating them. The CDR3 runs to 14 residues. CDR3 region: CASSLVRGANVLTF. CDR3 coding DNA: TGTGCCAGCAGTTTGGTGCGGGGGGCCAACGTCCTGACTTTC.

CDR3 in amino acids: CASSPIAGVNYEQFF. The CDR3, as DNA: TGTGCCAGCAGTCCTATAGCGGGGGTAAACTATGAGCAGTTCTTC. The rearrangement uses TRBV7-9 and TRBJ2-1, with TRBD2 matching 9 bases. CDR3 length equals 15 residues. Germline CDR1 and CDR2: SEHNR and FQNEAQ (reference sequence). The junction had 11 bases not matched to a gene; V was cut back by 6 bases and J by 8 bases.

This chain joins TRBV10-3 and TRBJ2-1, with D possibly called TRBD1 or TRBD2 (6 bases each). Matching the DNA end better, TRBJ2-7 makes the J call doubtful. Germline values: CDR1 ENHRY, CDR2 SYGVKD. This CDR3 is 14 amino acids long. This chain's CDR3 is CAINRGTSSYEQYF. In DNA, the CDR3 is TGTGCCATCAATCGGGGGACAAGCTCCTACGAGCAGTACTTC.

In this sample, this clonotype turned up a few times. CDR3 sequence: CATRYGRYNEQFF. In DNA, the CDR3 is TGTGCCACCAGGTATGGGAGGTACAATGAGCAGTTCTTC. The chain links TRBV11-3 to TRBJ2-1; a weak D match, TRBD2 (6 bases). The CDR3 totals 13 residues. From germline, CDR1 is SGHNT and CDR2 YENEEA. With 10 bases removed from V and 4 bases from J, the gap between germline ends came to 14 bases.

The genes are TRBV24-1 and TRBJ2-1, with 15 bases aligning to TRBD2. Trimming cost V 3 bases and J 9 bases; bases outside gene matches: 5. CDR1 is KGHDR, CDR2 SFDVKD, per germline. The CDR3 length is 16 residues. The CDR3 loop reads CATSDPGLAGGVEQFF. For the CDR3, the DNA is TGTGCCACCAGTGATCCCGGACTAGCGGGAGGGGTTGAGCAGTTCTTC.

This clonotype was counted a few times. The rearrangement uses TRBV6-4 and TRBJ2-3, with a weak D call TRBD2 (6 bases). Germline CDR1 and CDR2: MRHNA and SNTAGT. This CDR3 is 14 amino acids long. Trimming stripped 2 bases from V and 3 bases from J, with 9 bases between. The CDR3 loop is CASSDRGKTDTQYF. The CDR3 region has the DNA TGTGCCAGCAGTGACCGGGGGAAGACAGATACGCAGTATTTT.

In its sample, this clonotype was seen a few times. The CDR3 DNA follows: TGTGCCAGCAGCCAAGATGACGGCGGGGGGCGGGGCAATGAGCAGTTCTTC. As protein: CASSQDDGGGRGNEQFF. This chain joins TRBV4-2 and TRBJ2-1, with 8 bases matching TRBD2. Germline values: CDR1 LGHNA, CDR2 YNFKEQ. Unmatched junction bases numbered 10, after V lost 0 bases and J lost 6 bases. CDR3 length: 17 amino acids.

The V gene is TRBV7-8, the J gene TRBJ2-1, with 7 bases lining up with TRBD1. Trimming cost V 5 bases and J 1 base; bases outside gene matches: 8. Germline lookup yields CDR1 SGHVS and CDR2 FQNEAQ. The length of the CDR3 is 16 residues. Here the CDR3 reads CASSPPPGGSYNEQFF. CDR3 DNA sequence: TGTGCCAGCAGCCCCCCCCCAGGGGGATCCTACAATGAGCAGTTCTTC.

This clonotype was seen more than once but under ten times. A read error is likely, as this CDR3 ends without the conserved phenylalanine or tryptophan. It is unclear where the CDR3 begins or ends on the DNA, so no DNA is shown, and the CDR3 is as TCRdb lists it. The J gene is TRBJ1-4, the V gene TRBV11-2; TRBD1, the D gene given by the table, was not confirmed from the DNA. The CDR3 region is 8 residues in length, termini included. Looked up from germline, CDR1 is SGHAT and CDR2 is FQNNGV. The CDR3 sequence is CASSLTTG.

This clonotype was detected a few times. One junction end disagrees with the germline gene, perhaps due to a read error. The chain uses TRBV12-3 or TRBV12-4 and TRBJ2-3; TRBD1 is a possible D gene (5 bases). CDR3 length equals 14 residues. In DNA form, the CDR3 reads TGTGCCAGCAGCCATGTCCAGGGCACAAATACGCAGTATTTT. This codes for CASSHVQGTNTQYF.

The chain uses TRBV9 and TRBJ1-6; possibly TRBD1 for D (5 bases). Germline V CDR1 and CDR2: SGDLS, YYNGEE. V lost 3 bases to trimming and J lost 9 bases, with 16 bases between them. The CDR3 totals 15 residues. The CDR3 coding sequence is TGTGCCAGCAGCGCCCTCCCTGGGGCTGGTTCACCCCTCCACTTT. As protein: CASSALPGAGSPLHF.

The rearrangement joins TRBV7-2 to TRBJ2-3; TRBD2 is a possible D gene (6 bases). Germline loops: CDR1 SGHTA, CDR2 FQGNSA. Trimming took off 7 bases at V and 0 bases at J, with 14 bases between the two ends. This CDR3 spans 15 amino acids. The CDR3, as DNA: TGTGCCAGCAAACCCCGGGACTTCAGCACAGATACGCAGTATTTT. This translates into CASKPRDFSTDTQYF.

This clonotype was detected only a few times. This chain uses TRBV6-2 or TRBV6-3 with TRBJ2-5, with D perhaps TRBD2 (5 bases). Germline-derived CDR1 and CDR2 are MNHEY and SVGEGT. With 8 bases removed from V and 2 bases from J, the gap between germline ends came to 21 bases. The CDR3 totals 16 residues. The CDR3 nucleotides read TGTGCCAGCTCCCCTCCAGTAAAACGGGGACAAGAGACCCAGTACTTC. This codes for CASSPPVKRGQETQYF.

In this sample, this clonotype turned up a few times. The chain links TRBV24-1 to TRBJ2-1; D is unresolved. Germline CDR1 KGHDR, CDR2 SFDVKD. V was trimmed by 3 bases and J by 6 bases, leaving 8 bases between them. The CDR3 length is 13 residues. The CDR3 protein is CATSDALLNEQFF. In nucleotides, the CDR3 is TGTGCCACCAGTGATGCACTACTCAATGAGCAGTTCTTC.

This clonotype was counted between two and nine times. The rearrangement uses TRBV2 and TRBJ2-1; 10 positions agree with TRBD2. The end of the DNA fits TRBJ2-5 better, so the J call may be wrong. The CDR3 consists of 13 residues. Germline V lookup: CDR1 SNHLY, CDR2 FYNNEI. CDR3 coding DNA: TGTGCCAGCATGACTAGCGGGCTGGAGACCCAGTACTTC. Translation gives CASMTSGLETQYF.

This clonotype has more than one count but fewer than ten. V is TRBV4-2 and J is TRBJ2-3; TRBD1 or TRBD2 may be the D gene (5 bases each). In germline, CDR1 is LGHNA, CDR2 YNFKEQ. Trimming took off 4 bases at V and 2 bases at J, with 16 bases between the two ends. The CDR3 contains 16 residues. In DNA form, the CDR3 reads TGTGCCAGCAGCCTCGCCGGGGACCATGACACAGATACGCAGTATTTT. This sequence encodes CASSLAGDHDTDTQYF.

The chain employs TRBV7-2 and TRBJ2-7, with 10 bases aligning to TRBD1. The CDR3 runs to 18 residues. Trimming took 2 bases from V and 3 from J; bases not matched to a gene: 13. CDR1 and CDR2 (germline): SGHTA, FQGNSA. CDR3 amino acids: CASSLRGGQGVTLYEQYF. DNA of the CDR3: TGTGCCAGCAGCTTAAGGGGAGGACAGGGGGTCACTCTCTACGAGCAGTACTTC.